Following are 3 T cell receptor beta chains from one sample sequenced in a study of blood T cell repertoires in COVID-19. The method was immunoSEQ multiplex PCR; TCRdb's version includes in-frame clones alone and lacks a portion of them. In the table there are roughly 170,000 clones, 74% of which are singletons. What was sequenced was peripheral blood. These receptors were collected from a woman of 80 years or more with acute or convalescent COVID-19.

The genes are TRBV27 and TRBJ2-2; 9 bases fit TRBD2. CDR1 and CDR2 (germline): MNHEY, SMNVEV (reference sequence). The CDR3 loop spans 16 amino acids. With V trimmed by 6 bases and J by 1 base, 6 bases remained unmatched. The CDR3 loop is CASRASGKLNTGELFF. The CDR3 nucleotides are TGTGCCAGCAGGGCTAGCGGGAAACTGAACACCGGGGAGCTGTTTTTT.

V is TRBV2 and J is TRBJ2-1, with 11 bases identical to TRBD2. Germline CDR1 and CDR2: SNHLY and FYNNEI. The trim removed 6 bases at V and 6 bases at J, leaving 7 bases unmatched. CDR3 length equals 15 residues. DNA of the CDR3: TGTGCCAGCAGACTAGCGGGAGTGGAAGGCAATGAGCAGTTCTTC. Its translation: CASRLAGVEGNEQFF.

The V gene is TRBV21-1, the J gene TRBJ2-7; the table's D call, TRBD1, was not checked against the DNA. TRBV21-1 is tagged as a pseudogene. This CDR3 contains 18 residues. The CDR3 DNA reads as TGTGCCAGCAGCAAAGAAAGTACGGGACAGGGTTACTCCTACGAGCAGTACTTC. It yields the protein CASSKESTGQGYSYEQYF.